This T cell receptor beta chain was captured in a study of control samples from healthy donors and cancer patients. Clones were read by immunoSEQ multiplex PCR, and TCRdb kept only the in-frame ones, dropping some. The table records about 94,000 clones, 90% of them present only once. Germline CDR1 is LNHDA and CDR2 is SQIVND (reference sequence). The CDR3 spans 15 residues. V shed 3 bases and J shed 3 bases, with 15 bases lying between them. The source is a woman aged 18-29 years in good health. V is TRBV19 and J is TRBJ2-7; D ambiguous. Specimen: blood. The CDR3 nucleotides read TGTGCCAGTAGTATCTCTCTCGGGCAGATCTACGAGCAGTACTTC. Protein product: CASSISLGQIYEQYF.